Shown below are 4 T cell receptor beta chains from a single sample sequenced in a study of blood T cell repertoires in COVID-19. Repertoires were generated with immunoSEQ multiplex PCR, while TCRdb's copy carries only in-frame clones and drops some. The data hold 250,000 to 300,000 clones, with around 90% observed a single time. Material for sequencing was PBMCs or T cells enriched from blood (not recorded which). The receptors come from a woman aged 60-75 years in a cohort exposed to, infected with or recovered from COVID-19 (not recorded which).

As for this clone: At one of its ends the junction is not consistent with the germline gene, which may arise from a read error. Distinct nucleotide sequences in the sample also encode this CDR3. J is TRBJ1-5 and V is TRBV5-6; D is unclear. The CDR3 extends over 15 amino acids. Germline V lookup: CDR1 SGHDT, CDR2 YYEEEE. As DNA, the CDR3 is TGCGCCAGCAGCTTGTATTCGGGTAGCAATCAGCCCCAGCATTTT. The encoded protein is CASSLYSGSNQPQHF.

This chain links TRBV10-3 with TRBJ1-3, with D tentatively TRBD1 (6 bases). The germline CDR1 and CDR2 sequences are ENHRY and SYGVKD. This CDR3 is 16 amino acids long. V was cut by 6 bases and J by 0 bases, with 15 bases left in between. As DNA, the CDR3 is TGTGCCATCAGCCCCTTGGACAGATACTCTGGAAACACCATATATTTT. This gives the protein CAISPLDRYSGNTIYF.

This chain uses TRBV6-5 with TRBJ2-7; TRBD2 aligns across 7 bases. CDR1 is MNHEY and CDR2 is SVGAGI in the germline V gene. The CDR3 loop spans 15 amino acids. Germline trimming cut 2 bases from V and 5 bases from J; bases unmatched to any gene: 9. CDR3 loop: CASSYGRGSTHEQYF. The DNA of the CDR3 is TGTGCCAGCAGTTACGGACGCGGGAGCACCCACGAGCAGTACTTC.

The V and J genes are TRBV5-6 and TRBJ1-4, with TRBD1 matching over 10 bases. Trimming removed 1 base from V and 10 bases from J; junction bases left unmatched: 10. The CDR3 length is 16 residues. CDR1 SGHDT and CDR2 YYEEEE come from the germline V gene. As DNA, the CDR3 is TGTGCCAGCAGCTTGCCCGGGACAGGGGCCGAGGGAAAACTGTTTTTT. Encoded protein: CASSLPGTGAEGKLFF.